This T cell receptor beta chain comes out of a study of blood T cells in healthy people across ages. The CDR3 runs to 15 residues. The ends were cut back, 6 bases at V and 0 bases at J, with 14 bases in the middle. Germline V gene data show CDR1 as MDHEN and CDR2 as SYDVKM. Each donor had 8 to 10 milliliters of peripheral blood drawn. RNA extraction gave at least 5.5 micrograms of total RNA per sample. The authors ran a second PCR of roughly 6 to 12 cycles using a sample-barcoded 5' primer and a J-beta primer mix. TCRdb independently ran MiXCR on the 5' RACE reads; one entry per CDR3 protein. The sample holds about a million distinct CDR3 sequences, more than 30% seen once.

The V and J genes are TRBV28 and TRBJ1-1; possibly TRBD1 for D (5 bases). The clonotype originates from a man aged 18 to 29 in good health. Sequencing input: blood. This chain's CDR3 is CASSQTRDLNTEAFF. The CDR3 DNA reads TGTGCCAGCAGCCAAACTCGGGACTTGAACACTGAAGCTTTCTTT.